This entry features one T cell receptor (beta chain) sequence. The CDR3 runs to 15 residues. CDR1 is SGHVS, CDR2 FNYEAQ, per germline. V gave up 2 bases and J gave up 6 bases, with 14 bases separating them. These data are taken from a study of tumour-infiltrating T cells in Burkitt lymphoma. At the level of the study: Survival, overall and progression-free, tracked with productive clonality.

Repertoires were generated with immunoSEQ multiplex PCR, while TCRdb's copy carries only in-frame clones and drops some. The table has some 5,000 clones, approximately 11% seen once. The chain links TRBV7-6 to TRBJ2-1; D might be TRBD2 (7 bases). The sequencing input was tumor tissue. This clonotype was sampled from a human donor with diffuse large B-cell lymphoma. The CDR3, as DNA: TGTGCCAGCAGCTTATCAACAGGGAGGGGCAATGAGCAGTTCTTC. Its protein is CASSLSTGRGNEQFF.